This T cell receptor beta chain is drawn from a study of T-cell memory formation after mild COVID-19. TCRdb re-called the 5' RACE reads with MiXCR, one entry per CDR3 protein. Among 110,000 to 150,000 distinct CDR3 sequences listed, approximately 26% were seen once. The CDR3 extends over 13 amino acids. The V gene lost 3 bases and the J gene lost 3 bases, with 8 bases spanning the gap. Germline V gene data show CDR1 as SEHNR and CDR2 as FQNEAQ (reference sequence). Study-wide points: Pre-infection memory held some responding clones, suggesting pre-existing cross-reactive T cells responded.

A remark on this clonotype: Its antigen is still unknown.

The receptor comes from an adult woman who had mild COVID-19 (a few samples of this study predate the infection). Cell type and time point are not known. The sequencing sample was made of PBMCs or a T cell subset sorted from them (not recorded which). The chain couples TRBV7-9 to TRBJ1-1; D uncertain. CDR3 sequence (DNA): TGTGCCAGCAGCTTCGGAGGGTACACTGAAGCTTTCTTT. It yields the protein CASSFGGYTEAFF.